This T cell receptor (beta chain) comes out of a study of OX40 agonist ivuxolimab in advanced cancers. Turning to the study itself: Ivuxolimab doses were 0.01, 0.1, 0.3, 1.5, 3 or 10 mg/kg every 2 weeks.

Concerning this clone: The antigen remains unidentified.

Germline CDR1 reads SQVTM; CDR2 reads ANQGSEA. This CDR3 is built from 17 residues. Trimming at V came to 3 bases and at J to 2 bases, leaving 10 bases not matched to a gene. TCRdb keeps only in-frame clones here, not all; method: immunoSEQ multiplex PCR. Of around 70,000 clones listed, 81% are singletons. Study observations and caveats: Partial responders treated at 0.1-3.0 mg/kg exhibited clonal expansion among the lowest measured.

The sequence was collected from an adult with an advanced solid tumor such as melanoma, head and neck, liver or kidney cancer. Sequenced material: CD4+ or CD8+ T cells sorted from blood, taken in a trial of the OX40 agonist ivuxolimab. The chain carries TRBV29-1 and TRBJ2-3, with 11 nucleotides matching TRBD2. The CDR3 loop reads CSVDGTSGEEVTDTQYF. The CDR3 bases are TGCAGCGTTGACGGGACTAGCGGAGAAGAGGTCACAGATACGCAGTATTTT.